The entry below describes one T cell receptor beta chain. The source of the sample is a study of blood T cell repertoires in COVID-19. Across the study: Specimens from acute and convalescent COVID-19 originated in the United States, Italy and Spain. T cells, B-cell-depleted T cells, or PBMCs supplied cDNA or gDNA.

Only in-frame clones appear in the TCRdb table, and some are missing; sequencing was by immunoSEQ multiplex PCR. The sample lists fewer than 140,000 clones; around 80% were seen once. The length of the CDR3 is 13 residues. Germline CDR1 reads MNHEY; CDR2 reads SVGAGI. Trimming pared 5 bases from V and 4 bases from J, leaving 9 bases between. What was sequenced was peripheral blood. This sequence joins TRBV6-5 and TRBJ2-1; a possible D gene is TRBD2 (6 bases). The receptor's source is a woman aged 55-70 years with acute or convalescent COVID-19. DNA for the CDR3: TGTGCCAGCAGTCGCGGAGGGTACAATGAGCAGTTCTTC. Translation: CASSRGGYNEQFF.